These T cell receptor beta chains were read from a single sample in a study of cytomegalovirus exposure and HLA in healthy donors. Assay used: immunoSEQ multiplex PCR; TCRdb lists only in-frame clones, some missing. Of about 150,000 clones detected, 65% to 85% appear once; the ten largest clones hold around 3.1%. Sample: PBMCs. These receptors were collected from a woman aged 50 to 65 in good health and CMV-seropositive. CDR3s leave out the opening cysteine and the closing phenylalanine or tryptophan.

>TRBV18|TRBJ1-2
ASSPGQDDYGYT
>TRBV27|TRBJ2-7
ASSFIPLAGGNKQY
>TRBV4-1|TRBJ1-1
ASMHGGGNTEAF
>TRBV6-1|TRBJ2-3
ASSEAGASTDTQY
>TRBV2|TRBJ1-5
ASSVVVSNQPQH
>TRBV2|TRBJ2-3
ASSDRTGGTDTQY
>TRBV28|TRBJ1-1
ASSTPGHRNTEAF
>TRBV9|TRBJ2-3
ASSVAGRSTDTQY
>TRBV27|TRBJ1-1
ASSLIVGTGFTEAF
>TRBV5-1|TRBJ1-1
ASSLFYRRAGDTEAF
>TRBV4-1|TRBJ2-7
ASSQVYASGNYEQY
>TRBV25-1|TRBJ1-2
ASRGGQGSYGYT
>TRBV27|TRBJ1-4
ASGGLQEGAGKLF
>TRBV7-9|TRBJ1-2
ASSSQGYGYT
>TRBV28|TRBJ2-7
ASSTRPDSEQY
>TRBV15|TRBJ1-5
ATSRGGTGNQPQH
>TRBV9|TRBJ2-1
ASSVAPDSNEQF
>TRBV11-2|TRBJ2-1
ASSLGYSRGSREQF
>TRBV5-1|TRBJ2-7
ASSLVGGEQY
>TRBV5-1|TRBJ1-1
ASRGQTMNTEAF
>TRBV9|TRBJ1-2
ASSVSTGGGYT
>TRBV19|TRBJ2-7
ASRRESAGGSYEQY
>TRBV6-5|TRBJ2-7
ASRGTGISREQY
>TRBV4-3|TRBJ2-7
ASSQDWSYEQY
>TRBV28|TRBJ2-7
ASSLGQDYEQY
>TRBV6-5|TRBJ1-1
ASSSSTEAF
>TRBV4-1|TRBJ1-2
ASSRTGEGPNYGYT
>TRBV4-3|TRBJ1-2
ASSQDHPGAYYGYT
>TRBV7-2|TRBJ1-1
ASSLGLGRISEAF
>TRBV4-3|TRBJ1-1
ASSQDVGREAF
>TRBV6-5|TRBJ2-3
ASSYDGSPTDTQY
>TRBV5-5|TRBJ1-5
ASSLSGHSGQPQH
>TRBV2|TRBJ2-7
ASKTTGREQY